A single sample is the source of the 9 T cell receptor beta chains below, sequenced in a study of shared clonotypes between healthy human individuals. The method was immunoSEQ multiplex PCR; TCRdb's version includes in-frame clones alone and lacks a portion of them. The table records some 2,500,000 clones, about 90% of them present only once. Sequencing was done on a sample of naive CD4+ T cells from PBMCs. Stated subset: CD45RA+ positively selected. The receptors were sampled from a man aged 18 to 29 in good health. Some clones in this sample may be carry-over from other donors' samples.

As concerns this clone: The sample has other DNA sequences that encode this CDR3 too. This sequence joins TRBV7-2 and TRBJ2-7; D gene unclear. Per germline, CDR1 SGHTA and CDR2 FQGNSA. The V end was cut by 5 bases, the J end by 2 bases, with 4 bases between. The CDR3 sequence is 11 residues long. CDR3 sequence (DNA): TGTGCCAGCAGCCCGGCCTACGAGCAGTACTTC. Translation: CASSPAYEQYF. Full variable domain (rest looked up from reference TRBV7-2 and TRBJ2-7): GAGVSQSPSNKVTEKGKDVELRCDPISGHTALYWYRQSLGQGLEFLIYFQGNSAPDKSGLPSDRFSAERTGGSVSTLTIQRTQQEDSAVYLCASSPAYEQYFGPGTRLTVT.

The V call is TRBV5-1, the J call TRBJ1-2, with 10 bases matching TRBD1. Germline CDR1 SGHRS, CDR2 YFSETQ. J lost 4 bases, V lost 4 bases, and 7 bases had no gene match. The CDR3 length is 15 residues. CDR3 sequence: CASSVETGGGYGYTF. CDR3 bases: TGCGCCAGCAGCGTGGAGACAGGGGGCGGCTATGGCTACACCTTC.

This chain joins TRBV18 and TRBJ1-1; D is unclear. The germline CDR1 and CDR2 sequences are KGHSH and LQKENI. The CDR3 covers 16 residues. With 2 bases removed from V and 1 base from J, the gap between germline ends came to 14 bases. Here the CDR3 reads CASSPSLTSRNTEAFF. CDR3 coding DNA: TGTGCCAGCTCACCAAGCCTAACAAGCCGGAACACTGAAGCTTTCTTT.

This chain joins TRBV11-2 and TRBJ1-2; the match to TRBD1 covers 7 bases. The V gene end was trimmed by 1 base and the J gene end by 5 bases; junction bases not matched to a gene: 7. The CDR3 totals 15 residues. CDR1 SGHAT and CDR2 FQNNGV come from the germline V gene. Here the CDR3 reads CASSLAPGQAYGYTF. The CDR3 nucleotides are TGTGCCAGCAGCTTAGCCCCCGGACAGGCATATGGCTACACCTTC.

The chain combines TRBV5-1 with TRBJ2-5; D remains unclear. CDR1 and CDR2 (germline): SGHRS, YFSETQ. CDR3 length: 16 amino acids. Deletions cut 4 bases from V and 0 bases from J, with 16 bases between. CDR3 sequence reads: CASSHYSSPNQETQYF. The CDR3 region has the DNA TGCGCCAGCAGCCATTACTCGTCCCCCAACCAAGAGACCCAGTACTTC.

This clone was recorded only once. V gene TRBV2 combines with J gene TRBJ2-5, with 7 bases identical to TRBD2. V trimming: 7 bases; J trimming: 5 bases; junction bases outside the gene matches: 7. CDR3 length: 13 amino acids. Germline V gene data show CDR1 as SNHLY and CDR2 as FYNNEI. CDR3 DNA: TGTGCCAGCACCCGGACCGGGGGGGAGACCCAGTACTTC. Its translation: CASTRTGGETQYF.

The rearrangement joins TRBV28 to TRBJ1-4; D uncertain. CDR1 is MDHEN, CDR2 SYDVKM, per germline. This CDR3 has 11 residues. V was shortened by 5 bases and J by 8 bases, with 6 bases between the two germline ends. The CDR3 spells CASSAYEKLFF. The CDR3 coding sequence is TGTGCCAGCAGTGCTTACGAAAAACTGTTTTTT.

This clone was seen once. The chain is built from TRBV5-1 and TRBJ1-1; D is unclear. CDR3 size: 15 residues. V lost 0 bases and J 1 base, leaving 10 bases between the germline ends. Germline V gives CDR1 SGHRS, CDR2 YFSETQ. CDR3 in amino acids: CASSLAAGPNTEAFF. Here the CDR3 DNA reads TGCGCCAGCAGCTTGGCGGCAGGCCCGAACACTGAAGCTTTCTTT.

The genes are TRBV27 and TRBJ1-2, with 12 bases that match TRBD1. The V segment lost 3 bases and the J segment 8 bases; nucleotides outside the gene matches: 13. Germline CDR1 is MNHEY and CDR2 is SMNVEV (reference sequence). The CDR3 length is 17 residues. Written as DNA, the CDR3 is TGTGCCAGCAGTTTCATCGGGACAGGGGGCGTGGGCGGCGGCTACACCTTC. Its translation: CASSFIGTGGVGGGYTF.